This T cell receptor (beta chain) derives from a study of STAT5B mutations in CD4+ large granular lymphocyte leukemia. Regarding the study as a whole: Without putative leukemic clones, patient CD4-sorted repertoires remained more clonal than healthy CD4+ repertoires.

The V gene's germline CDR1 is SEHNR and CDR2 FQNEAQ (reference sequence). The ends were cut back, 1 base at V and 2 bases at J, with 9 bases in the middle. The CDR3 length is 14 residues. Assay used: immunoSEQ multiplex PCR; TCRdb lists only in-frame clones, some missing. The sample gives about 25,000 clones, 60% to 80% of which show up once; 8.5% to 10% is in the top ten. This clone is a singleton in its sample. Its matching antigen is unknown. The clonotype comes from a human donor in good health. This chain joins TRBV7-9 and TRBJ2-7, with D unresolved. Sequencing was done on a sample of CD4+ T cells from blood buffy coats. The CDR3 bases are TGTGCCAGCAGCTTAGGGCGGAATACCTACGAGCAGTACGTC. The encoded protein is CASSLGRNTYEQYV.